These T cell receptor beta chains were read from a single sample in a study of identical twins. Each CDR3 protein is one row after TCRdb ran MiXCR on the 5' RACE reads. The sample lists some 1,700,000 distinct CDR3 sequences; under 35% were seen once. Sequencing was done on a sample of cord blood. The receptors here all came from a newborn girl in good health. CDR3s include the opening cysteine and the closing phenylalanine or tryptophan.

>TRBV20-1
CSADGHYGYTF
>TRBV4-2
CASSQDTSGTDTQYF
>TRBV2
CASRREGWTEAFF
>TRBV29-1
CSVGVPGQPNYGYTF
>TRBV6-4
CASKEGQSYNEQFF
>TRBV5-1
CASSLPSVAGGLNEQFF
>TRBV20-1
CSALGRFNYGYTF
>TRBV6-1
CASSAGLLSGLYEQYF
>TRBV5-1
CASSLAGLAGGSYNKQFF
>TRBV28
CASSVAGVKETQYF
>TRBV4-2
CASSQELAKNIQYF